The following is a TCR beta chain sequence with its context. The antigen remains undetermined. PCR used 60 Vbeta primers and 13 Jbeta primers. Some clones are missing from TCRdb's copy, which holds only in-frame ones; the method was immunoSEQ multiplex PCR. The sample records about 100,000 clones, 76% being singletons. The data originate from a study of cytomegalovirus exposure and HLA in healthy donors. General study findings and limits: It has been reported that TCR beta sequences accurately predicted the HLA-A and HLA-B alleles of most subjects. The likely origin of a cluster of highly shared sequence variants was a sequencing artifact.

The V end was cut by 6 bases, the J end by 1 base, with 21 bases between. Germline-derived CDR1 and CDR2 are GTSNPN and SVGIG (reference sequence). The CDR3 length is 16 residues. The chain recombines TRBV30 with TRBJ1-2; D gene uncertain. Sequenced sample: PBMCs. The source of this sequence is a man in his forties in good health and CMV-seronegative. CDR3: CACTARRQVVNYGYTF. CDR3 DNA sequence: TGTGCCTGCACCGCCCGACGGCAGGTTGTTAACTATGGCTACACCTTC.